This T cell receptor beta chain originates from a study of T cell changes during pregnancy in multiple sclerosis (dated by TCRdb to between 2017 and 2020). Some background on the complete study: The study examined how the T cell repertoire changed over the course of pregnancy in women with multiple sclerosis.

From its cysteine to its phenylalanine, the CDR3 spans 17 amino acids. The entry retains the CDR3 DNA only, 51 bases that are in frame from base 1. At the junction V is shortened by 0 bases and J by 0 bases; bases outside the gene matches: 7. CDR1 and CDR2 (SGHTS, YDEGEE) derive from the germline V gene. In regard to this clone: It lacks a known antigen. No base quality information exists; no much larger clone differs at one position.

The library was made by the immunoSEQ multiplex PCR assay. TCRdb took this table from immuneACCESS and kept in-frame rearrangements with V and J called. Such tables lack part of the clones; where checked against another copy, unresolved V genes explain under half of the gap, and the rest is unexplained. The sample contains 40,000 to 50,000 clones, over 85% of them found a single time. The top ten constitute over 0.45% of the sample. The receptor chain draws on TRBV5-8 and TRBJ2-7; the central 9 bases match TRBD1. The origin of this receptor is a female donor with multiple sclerosis, enrolled in a pregnancy study. The input for sequencing was CD4+ T cells from peripheral blood mononuclear cells, taken in the first trimester of pregnancy. This receptor has the CDR3 CASSLVDRGDGSYEQYF. The nucleotide sequence reads as follows: TGTGCCAGCAGCTTGGTGGACAGGGGTGATGGCTCCTACGAGCAGTACTTC.